This T cell receptor beta chain was found in a study of blood T cell repertoires in COVID-19. The overall study: From the United States, Italy and Spain came samples of acute and convalescent COVID-19.

Using immunoSEQ multiplex PCR, the repertoire was profiled, and TCRdb retains in-frame clones only, with some absent. The table includes a few hundred thousand clones, 87% detected once. The CDR3 consists of 16 residues. The V and J ends lost 2 bases and 5 bases, in that order; junction bases with no gene match: 5. Germline CDR1 reads MNHEY; CDR2 reads SMNVEV (reference sequence). This clone was recorded once. This TCR came from a man between 35 and 55 years old with active or convalescent COVID-19. The sequencing sample was made of peripheral blood. The chain links TRBV27 to TRBJ1-5; 11 positions agree with TRBD1. CDR3 sequence: CASSLMDRGRDQPQHF. The CDR3 DNA follows: TGTGCCAGCAGTTTAATGGACAGGGGGCGAGATCAGCCCCAGCATTTT.